This T cell receptor (beta chain) was found in a study of cytomegalovirus exposure and HLA in healthy donors listed by TCRdb under 2017. Study-wide context: An earlier analysis of more than 550 of the donors reported 276 Gb of sequence data and 90 million to 120 million unique TCR beta sequences obtained from approximately 180 million T cells. About 280 gigabases of sequencing data and 75 million to 85 million unique TCR sequences made up an early release that covered some 640 HLA-typed donors. Of the 398 genotyped donors, approximately 82% fell in the genetic ancestry cluster associated with self-reported Caucasian donors. The aim of the study was to test whether cataloging public T cell receptors could identify signatures of past pathogen exposure. The study profiled the T cell repertoires of about 720 subjects by immunosequencing and related them to cytomegalovirus serostatus. Besides the first cohort of under 700 subjects, a separate validation cohort made up of over 95 different subjects was used. High-throughput TCR immunosequencing, statistical association of individual TCRs with disease status, and machine learning were combined to predict cytomegalovirus infection status. In a later analysis, previously published TCR beta repertoires from 666 donors were re-analyzed and high-resolution HLA genotyping was added so that TCR occurrence patterns could be studied. Rather than using new phenotypic data, the later analysis identified candidate immune exposures from TCR beta sequences and from how often those sequences occurred across donors. In an earlier analysis of roughly 600 of the donors, high-throughput TCR beta sequencing was used to judge whether each TCR beta V gene segment behaved as functional or pseudogenic. Donor age, sex, ethnicity and CMV serostatus were collected together with the repertoire data. A later genetic analysis took genome-wide SNP genotypes for about three fifths of the roughly 670 donors and used that subset as a discovery cohort. Every repertoire in the discovery cohort had been generated on one and the same sequencing platform. Both class I and class II loci were covered by HLA typing, at four-digit resolution. Typing coverage varied by locus: 629-630 donors for A, B, C, DRB1 and DQB1; approximately 500 for DQA1; over 600 for DPA1; 400 to 480 for DPB1. A handful of DR-DQ haplotypes were handled as single units for association and clustering because linkage in the cohort was strong. On average, 235,054 unique TCR beta nucleotide sequences were sequenced per donor among 398 genotyped donors of the cohort, with approximately 18% of those sequences being non-productive.

V lost 6 bases and J lost 4 bases, and the count of bases not matched to a germline gene is 2. In the germline V gene (reference sequence), CDR1 corresponds to SGHAT and CDR2 to FQDESV. The CDR3 spans 13 residues, from the cysteine through the phenylalanine. Of the read, only the CDR3 DNA is kept; its 39 bases are in frame from base 1. With respect to this clone: Its specific antigen is unknown. It has no much larger one-base neighbor in the sample; base qualities were not kept.

The investigation overall reported the following: Sequencing depth was assumed to be roughly uniform across donors in the presence/absence analyses, though that assumption may not hold. Specific HLA alleles were associated with more than 15,000 TCR beta sequences at a false discovery rate of 0.05 in a later analysis. Three of the identified cytomegalovirus-associated TCR beta chains were confirmed in vitro to be specific for cytomegalovirus antigens. Strong co-occurrence of HLA alleles, especially DR and DQ, made assigning TCR associations to individual alleles difficult. A further reported finding was that TCR beta sequences accurately predicted the HLA-A and HLA-B alleles for most subjects in the first cohort. In a later analysis, HLA-associated TCR beta chains showed more clonal expansion and lower generation probabilities than non-associated chains that were equally common. In a later genetic analysis, fewer N-insertions in productive TCRs were reported among donors in an Asian-associated ancestry cluster than the approximately 630-donor mean. The classifier was reported to diagnose cytomegalovirus status with high specificity and sensitivity in both the original and validation cohorts. An earlier analysis of 450 to 750 of the donors showed that most TCR beta V segments appeared in productive rearrangements either about 87% or about 30% of the time, which broadly matched IMGT annotations. Correlated functional status among segregating V segments might reflect linkage disequilibrium, but an unknown experimental factor could not be ruled out. The authors suggested that the approach could potentially be extended to other disease states and immunological phenotypes. Most CMV-associated TCR beta chains appeared to be HLA-restricted in a later analysis, and the HLA associations seemed to be driven largely by CMV exposure. HLA typing was unavailable for some donors at each locus, so association tests used only the typed subset. Most TCR sequences were seen in very few donors, while some public TCRs were found in many individuals. Only TCR beta chains were sequenced in this cohort, and the absence of alpha or paired-chain data limited detectable features. According to a later analysis, parvovirus B19, influenza, CMV and Epstein-Barr virus appeared linked to several top co-occurrence clusters. The study listed 150 to 200 TCR beta chains as associated with cytomegalovirus. The sequencing pipeline was judged likely to have produced a cluster of highly shared sequence variants as a technical artifact. A later analysis found that TCR association rates varied across HLA loci, with DRB1 alleles showing the most associated TCRs and HLA-C alleles the fewest. Some IMGT-functional V segments, including TRBV6-2 and TRBV6-3, could not be told apart with the 87-base-pair reads, so those segments were excluded. Because counts were too low, roughly 16 rarely observed V segments, including chromosome 9 orphons, were excluded from the earlier analysis of roughly 580 of the donors. In a later genetic analysis, a missense DCLRE1C variant was associated with V-gene and J-gene trimming of TCR beta chains, and the association was replicated in an independent cohort. Immune exposure information for the cohort was limited to CMV serostatus.

The cohort was made up of 500 to 800 healthy bone marrow donors. At the time of sampling, every cohort member was nominally healthy, though immune exposures that went unrecorded were likely present. The donor was CMV seronegative and belonged to the group of under 400 seronegative cohort members. A peripheral blood sample was collected from each donor, and TCR beta sequencing was performed on peripheral blood mononuclear cells. The Qiagen DNeasy Blood Extraction Kit was used to extract genomic DNA from the blood cell samples. Library construction relied on the immunoSEQ multiplex PCR assay. The multiplex PCR relied on a mix of 60 forward primers for TCR Vbeta segments and 13 reverse primers for TCR Jbeta segments. The CDR3 region of rearranged TCR beta genes was amplified from genomic DNA by a multiplex PCR assay. The Illumina HiSeq System was used to sequence the amplified TCR beta libraries as 87-base-pair reads. For the original study's pipeline: A later analysis counted approximately 76 million unique TCR beta chains across the 500 to 850 repertoires, and approximately 11 million of these chains were shared by at least two donors. A nearest-neighbor algorithm error-corrected the raw reads and collapsed the reads into unique sequences, merging closely related sequences to remove PCR and sequencing errors. To assign V, D and J gene segments, CDR3 sequences were aligned to IMGT reference sequences. Each retained sequence needed at least a six-nucleotide match to both a V gene segment and a J gene segment. Rearrangements were classified as productive when the CDR3 lacked stop codons and remained in frame with V and J, and all other rearrangements were classified as non-productive. Following IMGT convention, CDR3 was defined as the stretch from the second conserved V-encoded cysteine to the conserved J-encoded phenylalanine. In an earlier analysis of some 550 of the donors, sequences lacking an unambiguous match to a single V gene segment were excluded. In an earlier analysis of 450 to 750 of the donors, a V segment was called functional when productive rearrangements were above 56.7%, and segregating when the standard deviation between donors exceeded 5%. A statistical classification framework was built to diagnose cytomegalovirus status from the catalog of TCR beta chain sequences. A later analysis assigned V and J genes by comparing TCR nucleotide sequences with IMGT/GENE-DB human TR gene sequences. Using the TCRdist pipeline, a later analysis assigned CDR3 sequences along with most-parsimonious VDJ recombination scenarios. In a later analysis, each TCR beta chain was defined by its CDR3 amino acid sequence together with its V-gene family, and reads without a unique V-gene family were excluded. In a later analysis, several hundred highly shared, low-generation-probability nucleotide sequences were removed to address suspected cross-contamination and a sequencing artifact. For each public chain, a later analysis derived a clonal expansion index from normalized ranks of inferred template counts within each repertoire. In a later analysis, generation probabilities were computed using a VDJ recombination model fitted to out-of-frame rearrangements, and the results were checked against IGoR. A later analysis scored TCR-TCR, TCR-HLA and TCR-CMV co-occurrence with hypergeometric tests, applying a repertoire-size bias correction to TCR pairs. To estimate false discovery rates, a later analysis permuted the HLA or CMV assignments 20 times. In a later analysis, co-occurring TCRs were grouped with DBSCAN, and TCRdist sequence similarity was added when clustering was performed within HLA-allele-positive subsets. Repertoires with fewer than 30,000 or more than 120,000 public chains were left out of co-occurrence clustering, as were about 5 repertoires with anomalous nucleotide sharing. As stored in TCRdb, this immuneACCESS dataset retains in-frame rearrangements with V and J assigned. A fraction of the clones does not appear; measured against another copy, unresolved V genes explain less than half of the discrepancy, and the remainder lacks a known reason. That table gives V, J and clone size, and the DNA gave D and trimming. Here the sample has fewer than 200,000 clones; roughly three quarters occur a single time. Over 1.1% of the sample rests with the top ten.

This receptor was identified in a man aged 55 to 69 in good health and CMV-seronegative. The chain is made from TRBV11-1 and TRBJ2-5; 10 of the junction bases match TRBD1. Specimen: PBMCs. In nucleotide form, the sequence is TGTGCCAGCAGGGGACAGGGGACAGAGACCCAGTACTTC. Its protein is CASRGQGTETQYF.